Below are 9 T cell receptor beta chains sequenced from a single sample in a study of blood T cell repertoires in COVID-19. Libraries were prepared by immunoSEQ multiplex PCR; TCRdb keeps only in-frame clonotypes and omits some of them. Among about 120,000 clones listed, roughly nine tenths were seen once. The sample taken for sequencing was peripheral blood. The source of these receptors is a man between 65 and 85 years old with active or convalescent COVID-19.

The rearrangement uses TRBV4-1 and TRBJ2-2, with D possibly matching TRBD1 (6 bases). From germline, CDR1 is MGHRA and CDR2 YSYEKL. CDR3 length equals 15 residues. V was clipped by 0 bases and J by 4 bases, with 9 bases between them. The CDR3 sequence: CASSQETGTTGELFF. The CDR3 bases are TGCGCCAGCAGCCAAGAAACAGGGACCACCGGGGAGCTGTTTTTT.

This sequence joins TRBV5-1 and TRBJ2-1, with TRBD2 matching 7 bases. The CDR3 loop spans 15 amino acids. Trimming cost V 0 bases and J 5 bases; bases outside gene matches: 5. Germline V CDR1 and CDR2: SGHRS, YFSETQ. CDR3 region: CASSLGSGLHNEQFF. In DNA form, the CDR3 reads TGCGCCAGCAGCTTGGGTAGCGGGCTACACAATGAGCAGTTCTTC. Full variable domain (outside the CDR3, taken from reference TRBV5-1 and TRBJ2-1): KAGVTQTPRYLIKTRGQQVTLSCSPISGHRSVSWYQQTPGQGLQFLFEYFSETQRNKGNFPGRFSGRQFSNSRSEMNVSTLELGDSALYLCASSLGSGLHNEQFFGPGTRLTVL.

This chain joins TRBV25-1 and TRBJ2-2, with D possibly being TRBD1 (5 bases). The CDR3 is 16 amino acids. CDR1 is MGHDK, CDR2 SYGVNS, per germline. Trimming stripped 5 bases from V and 1 base from J, with 14 bases between. The CDR3 bases are TGTGCCAGCAGTACCCTTTGGGGCCTGAACACCGGGGAGCTGTTTTTT. Translation: CASSTLWGLNTGELFF.

The chain employs TRBV2 and TRBJ1-2; D may be TRBD1 (6 bases). Trimming shortened V by 3 bases and J by 8 bases, and 16 bases separated the two germline ends. This CDR3 contains 14 residues. CDR1 is SNHLY and CDR2 is FYNNEI in the germline V gene. CDR3 nucleotides: TGTGCCAGCAGTGATGACAGGCCTTTCTTGGGCTACACCTTC. It translates to CASSDDRPFLGYTF.

As DNA, the CDR3 is TGTGCCAGCTCACCGCGGACTAGCGGGAGGATAACCGGGGAGCTGTTTTTT. This gives the protein CASSPRTSGRITGELFF. The chain uses TRBV18 and TRBJ2-2; 14 positions match TRBD2. Germline assignment: CDR1 KGHSH and CDR2 LQKENI. The CDR3 has 17 residues. J lost 5 bases, V lost 3 bases, and 5 bases had no gene match.

V and J are TRBV18 and TRBJ1-4; D uncertain. The germline V gene has CDR1 KGHSH and CDR2 LQKENI. V shed 5 bases and J shed 12 bases, with 22 bases lying between them. The CDR3 length is 15 residues. The CDR3 bases are TGTGCCAGCTCATCCCGACAAGCTATAGAGAGGGAACTGTTTTTT. Protein sequence: CASSSRQAIERELFF.

The V gene is TRBV30, the J gene TRBJ2-1; weak D call: TRBD2 (5 bases). Trimming removed 4 bases at V and 4 bases at J, with 11 bases between. This CDR3 comprises 13 residues. Germline V gives CDR1 GTSNPN, CDR2 SVGIG (reference sequence). The DNA of the CDR3 is TGTGCCTGGACTTCGCGGGTTTACAATGAGCAGTTCTTC. Its protein is CAWTSRVYNEQFF.

This chain connects TRBV19 to TRBJ1-3, with a possible D match to TRBD1 (6 bases). Trimming stripped 4 bases from V and 0 bases from J, with 10 bases between. Germline V CDR1 and CDR2: LNHDA, SQIVND (reference sequence). The CDR3 sequence is 15 residues long. Here the CDR3 reads CASSTGQSSGNTIYF. CDR3 DNA: TGTGCCAGTAGTACCGGACAGTCCTCTGGAAACACCATATATTTT.

This clone was observed a few times. The chain joins TRBV7-6 to TRBJ2-7; 8 nucleotides line up with TRBD2. Germline CDR1 reads SGHVS; CDR2 reads FNYEAQ. V shed 5 bases and J 3 bases; nucleotides not matched to a gene: 9. The CDR3 is made up of 15 amino acids. This CDR3 is CASSQAGASGYEQYF. CDR3 nucleotide sequence: TGTGCCAGCAGCCAAGCGGGAGCTAGCGGCTACGAGCAGTACTTC.